This T cell receptor beta chain was identified in a study of T cell responses to AZD1222 COVID-19 vaccine. About the research overall: Recipients boosted at about 4 weeks or about 12 weeks are pooled. General observations from the study: The reported proportion of spike-specific TCRs targeting unmutated variant regions was nearly half. Repertoires were obtained solely post-peak T cell response. Spike-wide vaccine-associated CD4 TCRs dominated at 160-218 and 743-854.

Of note for this clone: Its target is unknown.

Germline values: CDR1 MNHEY, CDR2 SVGAGI. CDR3 size: 13 residues. The ends were cut back, 8 bases at V and 1 base at J, with 9 bases in the middle. The assay was immunoSEQ multiplex PCR, and TCRdb's table has in-frame clones only and misses some. The data hold 90,000 to 100,000 clones, with about 89% observed a single time. This sequence originates from an adult in good health. The specimen was peripheral blood, collected on day 0 of AZD1222 vaccination. This chain connects TRBV6-5 to TRBJ1-5; the D is unclear. DNA for the CDR3: TGTGCCAGCCGGGATCTAAGCAATCAGCCCCAGCATTTT. As protein: CASRDLSNQPQHF.